This TCR beta chain originates from a study of regulatory T cells in long-lasting Graves disease (dated by TCRdb to 2020 to 2023). For the study in its entirety: Patients with newly diagnosed Graves' disease had been on antithyroid drugs for under 3 months. This study used TCR sequencing and RNA sequencing of peripheral blood to compare persistent Graves' disease patients against newly diagnosed Graves' disease patients. The study was conducted in China and was registered as a clinical trial. A total of around 35 samples underwent TCR sequencing, from roughly 13 patients with persistent Graves' disease and 20 or so patients with newly diagnosed Graves' disease. Results and caveats for the whole study, not just this receptor: Because the primary lesion, thyroid tissue, could not be accessed, the study looked at peripheral blood alone. A larger number of public clonotypes was shared among persistent patients (2,741) than among newly diagnosed patients (roughly 980). Sequencing and analysis were limited to the TCR beta chain. Preferential use of TRBV28, TRBJ1-2 and TRBJ2-5 was observed in persistent disease, whereas TRBV20-1 and TRBJ2-1 were favored in newly diagnosed disease. The authors noted that the small sample size was a limitation that may lower accuracy. Lower TCR Shannon entropy and fewer highly expanded clones were observed in persistent Graves' disease patients than in newly diagnosed patients, which suggested clonal expansion.

In the paper's terms, the time point label means: newly diagnosed GD, antithyroid drugs for less than 3 months. For both TCR sequencing and RNA sequencing, RNA was extracted from PBMCs in TRIzol. Graves' disease was diagnosed according to American Thyroid Association guidelines. Patients for the study were recruited at an endocrinology department in Xi'an, China. Each patient gave approximately 8.8 milliliters of peripheral blood, collected in an EDTA anticoagulant tube. Ficoll Paque Plus density gradient separation was used to isolate PBMCs, and no further T cell sorting was done. An Agilent 2100 Bioanalyzer and agarose gel were used to assess RNA quality, and a NanoDrop 2000 was used to measure RNA concentration. This clonotype showed up many times. This clone's antigen is unknown. No base-level quality is on record; no much larger clone is a single base apart. The CDR3 has 14 amino acids, counting the end cysteine and phenylalanine. Just CDR3 DNA is preserved here, 42 bases in frame from base 1. From a lookup of the germline V gene, CDR1 and CDR2 are MGHRA and YSYEKL. Clipping removes 3 bases from V and 4 bases from J, with 5 as the unmatched junction base count.

Preparation of the library involved multiplex PCR. Instrument used: Illumina HiSeq 4000. CDR3 regions were amplified by Arm-PCR with iRepertoire HTBI primers to construct TCR beta libraries. Gel purification was performed on PCR products prior to sequencing. The published analysis was carried out like this. Across samples, 60 to 75 TRBV and 13 to 15 TRBJ segments were identified and used for gene usage analysis of CDR3 amino acid clonotypes. Filtered high-quality paired reads were merged into contigs using COPE and FqMerger. Contigs were aligned with BLAST to IMGT TRBV, TRBD and TRBJ reference genes, and CDR3 was defined per IMGT. Any clonotype with a frequency above 0.1% was counted as a highly expanded clone. Shannon entropy was used to measure repertoire diversity, and the Gini coefficient was used to measure V-J evenness. Public clonotypes were defined as clonotypes shared by more than one individual. In TCRdb, the public reads were trimmed at Q25 with fastp and aligned with MiXCR, with productive beta chains retained. A single entry per CDR3 protein holds the most common genes and DNA from its merged rows. TCRdb, not the authors, supplied the V and J calls. Here the sample has over 200,000 distinct CDR3 sequences; about 17% occur a single time. Clones ranked in the top ten supply roughly a fifth of the sample.

The specimen was peripheral blood mononuclear cells (PBMCs), collected at new diagnosis, from a patient treated with antithyroid drugs. This clonotype was sampled from a female donor with Graves disease. The rearrangement joined TRBV4-1 to TRBJ2-5, and TRBD2 matches 7 of the central bases. The nucleotide sequence is given as TGCGCCAGCAGCCAGGGGGGGACGCGAGAGACCCAGTACTTC. Translated, this is CASSQGGTRETQYF.